Following are 12 T cell receptor beta chains from one sample sequenced in a study of cytomegalovirus exposure and HLA in healthy donors. With 60 Vbeta and 13 Jbeta primers, the PCR was carried out. The data were produced by immunoSEQ multiplex PCR, yet TCRdb's version contains in-frame clones alone and is incomplete. The sample consists of under 200,000 clones, around 82% of them appearing once. Specimen: PBMCs. These receptors were collected from a man aged 40-50 years in good health and CMV-seropositive.

In its sample, this clone was seen a few times. The chain joins TRBV4-3 to TRBJ2-1; 8 bases map to TRBD1. This CDR3 has 15 residues. V lost 0 bases and J lost 7; bases outside the gene matches: 5. Germline V gives CDR1 LGHNA, CDR2 YSLEER. DNA for the CDR3: TGCGCCAGCAGCCAAGATTTGACAGGGGCGAATGAGCAGTTCTTC. It encodes CASSQDLTGANEQFF.

The chain uses TRBV4-3 and TRBJ2-3; 7 bases fit TRBD2. CDR1 and CDR2 (germline): LGHNA, YSLEER. Losses at the gene ends were 1 base for V and 0 bases for J; bases not matched to a gene: 4. CDR3 length equals 16 residues. CDR3 nucleotides: TGCGCCAGCAGCCAAGGTGCAGCGGGGAGCACAGATACGCAGTATTTT. Amino acid sequence: CASSQGAAGSTDTQYF.

The genes are TRBV7-9 and TRBJ1-4, with 7 bases that match TRBD1. Germline lookup yields CDR1 SEHNR and CDR2 FQNEAQ (reference sequence). This CDR3 spans 16 amino acids. The V gene end was trimmed by 5 bases and the J gene end by 0 bases; junction bases not matched to a gene: 6. CDR3 amino acids: CASSERGTATNEKLFF. As DNA, the CDR3 is TGTGCCAGCAGCGAGCGCGGGACAGCAACTAATGAAAAACTGTTTTTT. Looking up the rest from reference TRBV7-9 and TRBJ1-4 gives the full variable domain: DTGVSQNPRHKITKRGQNVTFRCDPISEHNRLYWYRQTLGQGPEFLTYFQNEAQLEKSRLLSDRFSAERPKGSFSTLEIQRTEQGDSAMYLCASSERGTATNEKLFFGSGTQLSVL.

The chain carries TRBV7-9 and TRBJ2-3; TRBD2 matches at 8 bases. Looked up from germline, CDR1 is SEHNR and CDR2 is FQNEAQ (reference sequence). V lost 4 bases and J lost 5; bases outside the gene matches: 11. The CDR3 totals 16 residues. CDR3 protein: CASSWLRSGREDTQYF. DNA for the CDR3: TGTGCCAGCAGCTGGCTAAGGAGCGGGAGAGAAGATACGCAGTATTTT.

The chain recombines TRBV6-1 with TRBJ2-3, with 9 bases matching TRBD2. Germline assignment: CDR1 MNHNS and CDR2 SASEGT. The CDR3 extends over 14 amino acids. V shed 7 bases and J 0 bases; nucleotides not matched to a gene: 2. The CDR3 here is CASIAGGSTDTQYF. CDR3 DNA: TGTGCCAGCATCGCGGGAGGGAGCACAGATACGCAGTATTTT.

This chain connects TRBV7-3 to TRBJ2-1; the D gene is possibly TRBD2 (6 bases). Germline CDR1 and CDR2: SGHTA and FQGTGA. V dropped 1 base and J dropped 8 bases, with 6 bases sitting between them. There are 12 residues in the CDR3. CDR3 coding DNA: TGTGCCAGCAGCTTAAGGGGGGATGAGCAGTTCTTC. This gives the protein CASSLRGDEQFF.

This rearrangement joins TRBV28 to TRBJ2-6; 8 nucleotides align to TRBD2. The ends lost 5 bases at V and 3 bases at J; junction bases unmatched: 15. Germline V gene data show CDR1 as MDHEN and CDR2 as SYDVKM. The CDR3 is made up of 19 amino acids. The CDR3 coding sequence is TGTGCCAGCAGTATATCTGGAGGAGCGGGACTAGGTGGGGCCAACGTCCTGACTTTC. This codes for CASSISGGAGLGGANVLTF.

The chain links TRBV6-5 to TRBJ2-1; D might be TRBD2 (5 bases). Germline values: CDR1 MNHEY, CDR2 SVGAGI. Deletions cut 0 bases from V and 6 bases from J, with 6 bases between. The CDR3 spans 13 residues. The DNA for the CDR3 is TGTGCCAGCAGTTACTCGAGCGGCAATGAGCAGTTCTTC. It encodes CASSYSSGNEQFF.

V gene TRBV19 combines with J gene TRBJ2-1; TRBD1 matches 7 bases. The ends lost 4 bases at V and 6 bases at J; junction bases unmatched: 6. The CDR3 covers 14 residues. CDR1 is LNHDA and CDR2 is SQIVND in the germline V gene (reference sequence). This CDR3 is CASSRGQPGNEQFF. The CDR3 coding sequence is TGTGCCAGTAGTAGGGGACAGCCCGGCAATGAGCAGTTCTTC.

This clone was counted a single time. This chain links TRBV25-1 with TRBJ1-2; 7 nucleotides line up with TRBD1. Germline V gene data show CDR1 as MGHDK and CDR2 as SYGVNS. The CDR3 consists of 14 residues. V trimming: 6 bases; J trimming: 8 bases; junction bases outside the gene matches: 12. CDR3 nucleotide sequence: TGTGCCAGCAGACCCCAGGGGGACCTGGGGGGCTACACCTTC. This codes for CASRPQGDLGGYTF.

The genes are TRBV19 and TRBJ2-1; unclear D gene. Germline V CDR1 and CDR2: LNHDA, SQIVND (reference sequence). The CDR3 has 15 residues. Trimming removed 9 bases from V and 0 bases from J, with 15 bases in between. The CDR3 nucleotides read TGTGCCAGCTCCCCCGCTCTTAGCTCCTACAATGAGCAGTTCTTC. Protein: CASSPALSSYNEQFF. Full variable domain (missing parts from reference TRBV19 and TRBJ2-1): DGGITQSPKYLFRKEGQNVTLSCEQNLNHDAMYWYRQDPGQGLRLIYYSQIVNDFQKGDIAEGYSVSREKKESFPLTVTSAQKNPTAFYLCASSPALSSYNEQFFGPGTRLTVL.

This chain links TRBV30 with TRBJ2-3; tentatively, D is TRBD2 (7 bases). CDR3 size: 15 residues. Germline CDR1 GTSNPN, CDR2 SVGIG (reference sequence). Trimming took off 0 bases at V and 6 bases at J, with 16 bases between the two ends. CDR3 residues: CAWSVGGGGLDTQYF. As DNA, the CDR3 is TGTGCCTGGAGTGTTGGGGGCGGGGGTTTGGATACGCAGTATTTT.